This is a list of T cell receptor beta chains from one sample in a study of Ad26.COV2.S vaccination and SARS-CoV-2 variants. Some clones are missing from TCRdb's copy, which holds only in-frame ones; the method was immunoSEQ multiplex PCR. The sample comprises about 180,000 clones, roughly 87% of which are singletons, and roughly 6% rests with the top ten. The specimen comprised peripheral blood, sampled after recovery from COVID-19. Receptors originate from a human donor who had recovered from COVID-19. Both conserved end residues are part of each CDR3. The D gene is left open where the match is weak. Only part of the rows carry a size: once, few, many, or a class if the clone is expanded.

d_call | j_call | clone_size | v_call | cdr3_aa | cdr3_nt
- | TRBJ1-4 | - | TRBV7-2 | CASSLMVPPRMFF | TGTGCCAGCAGCTTAATGGTCCCACCACGGATGTTTTTT
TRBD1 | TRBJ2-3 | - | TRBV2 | CASQGQVMDTQYF | TGTGCCAGCCAAGGACAGGTCATGGATACGCAGTATTTT
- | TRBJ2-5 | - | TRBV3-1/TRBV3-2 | CASSQHLETQYF | TGTGCCAGCAGCCAACATCTCGAGACCCAGTACTTC
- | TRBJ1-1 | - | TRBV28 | CASSLQGPNTEAFF | TGTGCCAGCAGTTTACAGGGCCCGAACACTGAAGCTTTCTTT
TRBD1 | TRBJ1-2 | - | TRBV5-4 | CASRQGAGGYTF | TGTGCCAGCAGACAGGGGGCAGGTGGCTACACCTTC
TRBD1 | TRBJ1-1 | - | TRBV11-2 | CASSRRDRGRATEAFF | TGTGCCAGCAGCCGGCGGGACAGGGGGCGGGCCACTGAAGCTTTCTTT
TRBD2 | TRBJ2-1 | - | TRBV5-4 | CASSLTSGRVNEQFF | TGTGCCAGCAGCTTGACTAGCGGGAGAGTTAATGAGCAGTTCTTC
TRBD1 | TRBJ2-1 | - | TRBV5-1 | CASSLAFTGGLFNEQFF | TGCGCCAGCAGCTTGGCCTTTACAGGGGGGCTATTCAATGAGCAGTTCTTC
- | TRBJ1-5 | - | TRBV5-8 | CASGQGQGTNQPQHF | TGTGCCAGCGGCCAGGGCCAGGGTACCAATCAGCCCCAGCATTTT
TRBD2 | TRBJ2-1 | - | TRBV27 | CASNLGTSGGEQFF | TGTGCCAGCAACCTCGGGACTAGCGGGGGGGAGCAGTTCTTC
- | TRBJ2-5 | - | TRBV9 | CASSRGEETQYF | TGTGCCAGCTCCAGGGGGGAAGAGACCCAGTACTTC
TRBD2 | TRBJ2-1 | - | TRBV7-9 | CASSLAAGGHNEQFF | TGTGCCAGCAGCTTAGCTGCGGGAGGGCACAATGAGCAGTTCTTC
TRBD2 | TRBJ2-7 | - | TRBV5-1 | CASSPASSGAYYEQYF | TGCGCCAGCAGCCCGGCTTCTAGCGGGGCCTACTACGAGCAGTACTTC
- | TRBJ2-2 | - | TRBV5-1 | CASSVHRESGELFF | TGCGCCAGCAGCGTTCACCGAGAGTCCGGGGAGCTGTTTTTT
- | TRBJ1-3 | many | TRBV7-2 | CASSLAGRGNGNTIYF | TGTGCCAGCAGCTTAGCGGGTAGGGGAAATGGAAACACCATATATTTT
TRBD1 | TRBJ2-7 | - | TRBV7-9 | CASSLAATTGGEDF | TGTGCCAGCAGCTTAGCCGCCACAACAGGGGGCGAGGACTTC
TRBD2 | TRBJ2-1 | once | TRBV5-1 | CASSPTSGGAWYNEQFF | TGCGCCAGCAGCCCGACTAGCGGGGGGGCCTGGTACAATGAGCAGTTCTTC
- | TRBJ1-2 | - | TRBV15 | CATSRDTDGYTF | TGTGCCACCAGCAGAGATACTGATGGCTACACCTTC
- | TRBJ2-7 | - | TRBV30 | CAHSPGSPYEQYF | TGTGCCCATTCTCCGGGCTCCCCCTACGAGCAGTACTTC
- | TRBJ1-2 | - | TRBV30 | CAWKGGSSYGYTF | TGTGCCTGGAAAGGGGGGTCCAGCTATGGCTACACCTTC
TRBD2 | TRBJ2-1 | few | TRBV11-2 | CASRRSGGAYNEQFF | TGTGCCAGCAGACGCAGCGGGGGGGCATACAATGAGCAGTTCTTC
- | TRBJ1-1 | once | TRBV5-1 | CASSLARGATEAFF | TGCGCCAGCAGCTTGGCCCGGGGGGCAACTGAAGCTTTCTTT
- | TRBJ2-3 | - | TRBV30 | CAWSVGGAGDTQYF | TGTGCCTGGAGTGTAGGGGGGGCGGGAGATACGCAGTATTTT
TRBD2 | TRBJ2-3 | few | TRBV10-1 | CASSRLAATTDTQYF | TGCGCCAGCAGCAGACTAGCGGCGACCACAGATACGCAGTATTTT
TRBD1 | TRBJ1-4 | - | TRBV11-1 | CASSGQGWGEKLFF | TGTGCCAGCAGCGGACAGGGGTGGGGTGAAAAACTGTTTTTT
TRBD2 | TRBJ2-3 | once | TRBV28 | CASSLFPSGGPGDTQYF | TGTGCCAGCAGTTTATTCCCTAGCGGGGGGCCAGGGGATACGCAGTATTTT
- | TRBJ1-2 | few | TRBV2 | CASSPDNLYGYTF | TGTGCCAGCAGTCCCGACAACCTCTATGGCTACACCTTC
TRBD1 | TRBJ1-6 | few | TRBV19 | CASSIDWGTGNSPLHF | TGTGCCAGTAGTATAGATTGGGGGACAGGGAATTCACCCCTCCACTTT
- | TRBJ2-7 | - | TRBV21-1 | CASSITNSLPSYEQYF | TGTGCCAGCAGCATCACGAACAGTTTACCCTCCTACGAGCAGTACTTC
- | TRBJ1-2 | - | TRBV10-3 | CATGQGDYGYTF | TGTGCCACCGGGCAGGGTGACTATGGCTACACCTTC
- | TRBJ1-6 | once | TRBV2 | CASSDSPLHF | TGTGCCAGCAGTGACTCACCCCTCCACTTT
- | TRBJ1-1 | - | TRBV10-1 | CASRKRFKVHWNTEAFF | TGCGCCAGCCGGAAGAGGTTTAAGGTCCATTGGAACACTGAAGCTTTCTTT
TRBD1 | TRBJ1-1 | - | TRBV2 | CASSVQGAGNTEAFF | TGTGCCAGCAGTGTTCAGGGGGCTGGGAACACTGAAGCTTTCTTT
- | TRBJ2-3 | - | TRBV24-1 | CATSRGWDTDTQYF | TGTGCCACATCTAGGGGGTGGGATACAGATACGCAGTATTTT
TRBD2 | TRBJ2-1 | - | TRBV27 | CASSLGVAGGNEQFF | TGTGCCAGCAGTTTAGGGGTAGCGGGGGGGAATGAGCAGTTCTTC
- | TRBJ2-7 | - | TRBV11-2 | CASSQDSFSSYEQYF | TGTGCCAGCAGCCAGGACAGCTTCAGCTCCTACGAGCAGTACTTC
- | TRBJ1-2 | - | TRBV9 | CASSVEAGASNYGYTF | TGTGCCAGCAGCGTAGAAGCCGGTGCCTCGAACTATGGCTACACCTTC
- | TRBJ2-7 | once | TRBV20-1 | CSAEDGIEQYF | TGCAGTGCCGAGGACGGGATCGAGCAGTACTTC
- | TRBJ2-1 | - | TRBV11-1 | CASSLGQGYEQFF | TGTGCCAGCAGCTTAGGGCAGGGTTATGAGCAGTTCTTC
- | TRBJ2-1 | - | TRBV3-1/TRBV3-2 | CASSQMGWQFF | TGTGCCAGCAGCCAAATGGGCTGGCAGTTCTTC
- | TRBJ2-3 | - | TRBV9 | CASSVGPVSTDTQYF | TGTGCCAGCAGCGTAGGTCCGGTTAGCACAGATACGCAGTATTTT
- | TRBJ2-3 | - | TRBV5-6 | CASSALSDTQYF | TGTGCCAGCAGCGCACTCTCAGATACGCAGTATTTT
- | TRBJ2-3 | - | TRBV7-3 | CASSLTHSTDTQYF | TGTGCCAGCAGCCTGACCCACTCCACAGATACGCAGTATTTT
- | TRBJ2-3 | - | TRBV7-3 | CASSWDGDTQYF | TGTGCCAGCAGCTGGGACGGGGATACGCAGTATTTT
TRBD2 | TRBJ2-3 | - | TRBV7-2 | CASSLNSFSGREADTQYF | TGTGCCAGCAGCTTAAACTCTTTTAGCGGGAGAGAGGCAGATACGCAGTATTTT
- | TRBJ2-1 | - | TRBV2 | CASTPGHPEQFF | TGTGCCAGCACCCCGGGACATCCTGAGCAGTTCTTC
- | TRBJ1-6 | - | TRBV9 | CASSVDAPSSPLHF | TGTGCCAGCAGCGTAGACGCTCCGAGTTCACCCCTCCACTTT
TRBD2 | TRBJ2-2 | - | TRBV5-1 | CASSSAGGRTGELFF | TGCGCCAGCAGCTCAGCGGGAGGTCGGACCGGGGAGCTGTTTTTT
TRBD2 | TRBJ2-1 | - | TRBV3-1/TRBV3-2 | CASSQVGQLASGYYNEQFF | TGTGCCAGCAGCCAAGTAGGCCAGTTGGCTAGCGGGTACTACAATGAGCAGTTCTTC
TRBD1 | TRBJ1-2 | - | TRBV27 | CASRSNTGVYGYTF | TGTGCCAGCAGGTCCAACACAGGGGTCTATGGCTACACCTTC
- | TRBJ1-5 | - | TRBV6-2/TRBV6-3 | CASSLLRDSNQPQHF | TGTGCCAGCAGTCTCCTCAGGGATAGCAATCAGCCCCAGCATTTT
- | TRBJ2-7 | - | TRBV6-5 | CASSSGPSYEQYF | TGTGCCAGCAGTTCCGGACCTTCCTACGAGCAGTACTTC
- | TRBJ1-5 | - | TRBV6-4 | CASSEVGGSNQPQHF | TGTGCCAGCAGTGAGGTAGGGGGGAGCAATCAGCCCCAGCATTTT
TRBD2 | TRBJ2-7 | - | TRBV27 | CASSQPGLAGGGSYEQYF | TGTGCCAGCAGTCAGCCGGGACTAGCGGGGGGGGGCTCCTACGAGCAGTACTTC
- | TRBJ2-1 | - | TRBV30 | CAWFSGGPSSYNEQFF | TGTGCCTGGTTCTCAGGAGGCCCAAGCTCCTACAATGAGCAGTTCTTC